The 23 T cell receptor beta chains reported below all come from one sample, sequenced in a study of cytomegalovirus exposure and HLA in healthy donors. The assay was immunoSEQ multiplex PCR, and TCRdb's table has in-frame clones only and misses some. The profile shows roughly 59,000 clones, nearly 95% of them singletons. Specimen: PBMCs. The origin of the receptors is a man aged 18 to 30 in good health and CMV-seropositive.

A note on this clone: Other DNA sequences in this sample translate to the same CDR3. CDR3 sequence reads: CASSHRDRGPGLF. CDR3 DNA sequence: TGTGCCAGCAGTCACCGGGACAGGGGGCCTGGACTCTTC. The chain couples TRBV21-1 to TRBJ2-7; TRBD1, the table's D call, lacks a check against the DNA. TRBV21-1 is assigned pseudogene status. The CDR3 extends over 13 amino acids.

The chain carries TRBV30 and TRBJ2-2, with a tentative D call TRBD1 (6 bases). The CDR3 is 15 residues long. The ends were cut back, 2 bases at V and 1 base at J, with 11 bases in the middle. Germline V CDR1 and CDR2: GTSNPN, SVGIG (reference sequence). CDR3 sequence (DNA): TGTGCCTGGAGTTTGTTGGACAGGAACACCGGGGAGCTGTTTTTT. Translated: CAWSLLDRNTGELFF.

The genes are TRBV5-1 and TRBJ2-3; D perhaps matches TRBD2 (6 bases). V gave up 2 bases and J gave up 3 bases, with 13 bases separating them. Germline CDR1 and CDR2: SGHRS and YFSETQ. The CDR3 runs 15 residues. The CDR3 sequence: CASSFEGGVTDTQYF. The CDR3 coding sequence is TGCGCCAGCAGCTTCGAGGGAGGCGTAACAGATACGCAGTATTTT.

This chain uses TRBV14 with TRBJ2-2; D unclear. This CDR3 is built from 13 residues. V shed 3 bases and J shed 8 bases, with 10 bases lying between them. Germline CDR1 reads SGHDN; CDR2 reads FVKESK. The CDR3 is CASSQSLRGELFF. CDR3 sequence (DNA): TGTGCCAGCAGCCAGTCCCTCAGGGGGGAGCTGTTTTTT.

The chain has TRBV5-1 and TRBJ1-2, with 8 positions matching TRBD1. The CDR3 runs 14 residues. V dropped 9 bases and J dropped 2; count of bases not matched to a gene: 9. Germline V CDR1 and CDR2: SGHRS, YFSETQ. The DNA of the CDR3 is TGCGCCACTGAGACAGGGGAGTTCAACTATGGCTACACCTTC. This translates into CATETGEFNYGYTF.

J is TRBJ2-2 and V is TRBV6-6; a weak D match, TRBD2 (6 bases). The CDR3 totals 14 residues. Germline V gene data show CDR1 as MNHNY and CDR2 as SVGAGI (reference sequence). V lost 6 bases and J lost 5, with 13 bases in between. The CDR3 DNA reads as TGTGCCAGCAGCCCAACGGGACTTACCGGGGAGCTGTTTTTT. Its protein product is CASSPTGLTGELFF.

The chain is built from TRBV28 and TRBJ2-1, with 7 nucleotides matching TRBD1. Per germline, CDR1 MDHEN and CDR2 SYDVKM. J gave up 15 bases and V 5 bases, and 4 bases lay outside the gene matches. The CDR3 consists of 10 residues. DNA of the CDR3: TGTGCCAGCAGTCAGGGGACAGCGTTCTTC. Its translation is CASSQGTAFF. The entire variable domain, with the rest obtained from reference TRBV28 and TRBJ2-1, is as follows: DVKVTQSSRYLVKRTGEKVFLECVQDMDHENMFWYRQDPGLGLRLIYFSYDVKMKEKGDIPEGYSVSREKKERFSLILESASTNQTSMYLCASSQGTAFFGPGTRLTVL.

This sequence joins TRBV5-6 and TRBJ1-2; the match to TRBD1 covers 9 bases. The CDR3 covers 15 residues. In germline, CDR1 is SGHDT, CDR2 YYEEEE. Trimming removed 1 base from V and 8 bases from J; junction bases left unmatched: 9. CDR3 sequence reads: CASSLRRTGAMGYTF. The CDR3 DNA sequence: TGTGCCAGCAGCTTGAGAAGGACAGGGGCTATGGGCTACACCTTC.

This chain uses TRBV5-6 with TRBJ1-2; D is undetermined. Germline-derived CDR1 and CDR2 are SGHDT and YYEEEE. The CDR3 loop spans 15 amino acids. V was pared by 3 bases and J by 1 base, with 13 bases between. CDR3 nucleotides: TGTGCCAGCAGCTCCGTGGACTCTCGTAACTATGGCTACACCTTC. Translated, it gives CASSSVDSRNYGYTF.

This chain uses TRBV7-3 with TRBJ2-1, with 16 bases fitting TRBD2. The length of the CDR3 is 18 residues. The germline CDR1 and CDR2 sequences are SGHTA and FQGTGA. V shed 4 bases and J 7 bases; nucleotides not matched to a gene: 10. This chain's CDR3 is CASSSSPGTSGRANEQFF. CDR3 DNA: TGTGCCAGCAGCTCGAGTCCCGGGACTAGCGGGAGGGCTAATGAGCAGTTCTTC.

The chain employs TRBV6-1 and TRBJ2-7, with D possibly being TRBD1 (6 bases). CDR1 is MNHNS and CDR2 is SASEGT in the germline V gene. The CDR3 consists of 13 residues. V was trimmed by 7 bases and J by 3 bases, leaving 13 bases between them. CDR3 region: CASIEGVFYEQYF. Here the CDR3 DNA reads TGTGCCAGCATAGAGGGGGTCTTCTACGAGCAGTACTTC.

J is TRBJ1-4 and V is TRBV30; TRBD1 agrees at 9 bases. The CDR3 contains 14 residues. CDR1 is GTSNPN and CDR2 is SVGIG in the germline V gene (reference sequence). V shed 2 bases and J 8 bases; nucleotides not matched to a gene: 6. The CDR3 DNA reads TGTGCCTGGAGTTCGGGACAGGGTCTCGAAAAACTGTTTTTT. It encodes CAWSSGQGLEKLFF.

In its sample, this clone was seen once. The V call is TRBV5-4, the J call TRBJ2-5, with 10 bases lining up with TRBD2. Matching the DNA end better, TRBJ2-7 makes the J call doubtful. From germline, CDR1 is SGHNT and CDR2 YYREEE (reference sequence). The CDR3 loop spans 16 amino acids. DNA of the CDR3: TGTGCCAGCAGCGGGGCTAGCGGGAGCTTGTTCTACGAGCAGTACTTC. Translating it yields CASSGASGSLFYEQYF.

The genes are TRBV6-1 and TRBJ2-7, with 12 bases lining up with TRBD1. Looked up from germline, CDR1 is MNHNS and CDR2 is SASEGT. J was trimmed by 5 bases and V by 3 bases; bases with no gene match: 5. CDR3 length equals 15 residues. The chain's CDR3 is CASSDPGQGADEQYF. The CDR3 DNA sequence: TGTGCCAGCAGTGATCCGGGACAGGGGGCTGACGAGCAGTACTTC.

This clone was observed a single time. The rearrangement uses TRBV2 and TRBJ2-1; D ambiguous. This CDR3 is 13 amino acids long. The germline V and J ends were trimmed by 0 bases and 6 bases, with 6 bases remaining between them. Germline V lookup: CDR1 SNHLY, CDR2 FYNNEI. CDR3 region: CASSEARGNEQFF. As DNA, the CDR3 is TGTGCCAGCAGTGAAGCGCGCGGCAATGAGCAGTTCTTC.

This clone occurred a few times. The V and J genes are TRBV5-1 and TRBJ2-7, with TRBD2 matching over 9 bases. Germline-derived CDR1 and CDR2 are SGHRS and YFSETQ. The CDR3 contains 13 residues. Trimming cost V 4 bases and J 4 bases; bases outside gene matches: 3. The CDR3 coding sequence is TGCGCCAGCAGCCGACTAGCGGAATACGAGCAGTACTTC. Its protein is CASSRLAEYEQYF.

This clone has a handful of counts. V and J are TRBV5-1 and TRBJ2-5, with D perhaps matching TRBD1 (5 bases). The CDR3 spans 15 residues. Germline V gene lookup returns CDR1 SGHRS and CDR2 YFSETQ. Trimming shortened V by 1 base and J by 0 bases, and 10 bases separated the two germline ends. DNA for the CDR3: TGCGCCAGCAGCTTGCAGGGAATTAACCAAGAGACCCAGTACTTC. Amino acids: CASSLQGINQETQYF.

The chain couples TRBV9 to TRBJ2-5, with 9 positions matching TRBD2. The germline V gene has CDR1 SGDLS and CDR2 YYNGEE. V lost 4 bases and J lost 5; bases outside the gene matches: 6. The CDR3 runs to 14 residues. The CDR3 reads CASSPRTSVETQYF. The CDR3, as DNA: TGTGCCAGCAGCCCAAGGACTAGCGTGGAGACCCAGTACTTC.

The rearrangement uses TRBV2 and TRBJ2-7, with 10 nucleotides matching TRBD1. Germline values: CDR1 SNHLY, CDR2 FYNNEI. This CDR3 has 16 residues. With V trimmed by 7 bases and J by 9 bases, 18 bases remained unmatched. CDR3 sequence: CASTGQSGQGSFGQYF. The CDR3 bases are TGTGCCAGCACTGGTCAATCGGGACAGGGGTCGTTCGGGCAGTACTTC.

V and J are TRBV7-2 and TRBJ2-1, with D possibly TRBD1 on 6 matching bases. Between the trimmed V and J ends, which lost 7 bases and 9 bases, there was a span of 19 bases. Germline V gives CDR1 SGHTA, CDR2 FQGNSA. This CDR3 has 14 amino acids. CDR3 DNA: TGTGCCAGCATATCAGGGGACCTCAGGGGTGAGCAGTTCTTC. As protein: CASISGDLRGEQFF.

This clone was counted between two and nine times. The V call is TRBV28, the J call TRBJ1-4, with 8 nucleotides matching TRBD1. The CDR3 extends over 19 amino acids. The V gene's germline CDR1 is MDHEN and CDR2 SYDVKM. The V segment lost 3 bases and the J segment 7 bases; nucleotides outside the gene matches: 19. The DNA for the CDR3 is TGTGCCAGCAGTTTCGTCTCAGGGGGCATGAAGACGAGGCCTGAAAAACTGTTTTTT. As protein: CASSFVSGGMKTRPEKLFF. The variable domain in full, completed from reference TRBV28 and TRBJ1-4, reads DVKVTQSSRYLVKRTGEKVFLECVQDMDHENMFWYRQDPGLGLRLIYFSYDVKMKEKGDIPEGYSVSREKKERFSLILESASTNQTSMYLCASSFVSGGMKTRPEKLFFGSGTQLSVL.

The CDR3 is CASSLVKGLAYEQFF. CDR3 DNA sequence: TGTGCCAGCAGCTTAGTTAAGGGACTAGCATATGAGCAGTTCTTC. The rearrangement links TRBV11-2 to TRBJ2-1; 9 nucleotides match TRBD2. The length of the CDR3 is 15 residues. Germline CDR1 and CDR2: SGHAT and FQNNGV. The junction had 6 bases not matched to a gene; V was cut back by 1 base and J by 8 bases. The full variable domain, in which reference TRBV11-2 and TRBJ2-1 provide the parts outside the CDR3, is EAGVAQSPRYKIIEKRQSVAFWCNPISGHATLYWYQQILGQGPKLLIQFQNNGVVDDSQLPKDRFSAERLKGVDSTLKIQPAKLEDSAVYLCASSLVKGLAYEQFFGPGTRLTVL.

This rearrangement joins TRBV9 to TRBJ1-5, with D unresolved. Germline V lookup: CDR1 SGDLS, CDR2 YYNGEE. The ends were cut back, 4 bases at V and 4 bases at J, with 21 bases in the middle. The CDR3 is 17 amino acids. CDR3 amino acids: CASSRDLAVVYNQPQHF. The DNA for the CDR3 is TGTGCCAGCAGCCGAGACTTGGCAGTTGTCTATAATCAGCCCCAGCATTTT.